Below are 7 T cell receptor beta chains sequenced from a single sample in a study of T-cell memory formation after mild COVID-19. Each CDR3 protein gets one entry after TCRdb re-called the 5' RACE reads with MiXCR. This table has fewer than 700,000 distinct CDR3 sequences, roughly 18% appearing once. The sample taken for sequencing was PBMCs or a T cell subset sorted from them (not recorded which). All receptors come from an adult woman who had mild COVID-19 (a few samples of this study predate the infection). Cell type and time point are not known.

CDR3 in amino acids: CASSFGRGTGNTIYF. The DNA of the CDR3 is TGTGCCAGCAGTTTTGGCAGGGGGACTGGAAACACCATATATTTT. The chain combines TRBV12-3 or TRBV12-4 with TRBJ1-3, with 7 nucleotides matching TRBD1. The CDR3 has 15 residues. The V segment lost 3 bases and the J segment 2 bases; nucleotides outside the gene matches: 4.

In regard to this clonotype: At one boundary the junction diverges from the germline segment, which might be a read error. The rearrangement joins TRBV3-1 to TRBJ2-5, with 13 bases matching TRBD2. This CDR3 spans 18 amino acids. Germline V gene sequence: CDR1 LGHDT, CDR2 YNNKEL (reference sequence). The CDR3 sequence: CASSLTGLAGLYQETQNF. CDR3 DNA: TGTGCCAGCAGCCTAACGGGACTAGCGGGGTTGTACCAAGAGACCCAGAACTTC.

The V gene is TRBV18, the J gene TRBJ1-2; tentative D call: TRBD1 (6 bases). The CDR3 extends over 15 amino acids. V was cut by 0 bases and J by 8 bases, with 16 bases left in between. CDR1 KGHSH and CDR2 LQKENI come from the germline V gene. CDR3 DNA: TGTGCCAGCTCACCACCGGGGGCAAGCCCGGGGGGCTACACCTTC. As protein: CASSPPGASPGGYTF. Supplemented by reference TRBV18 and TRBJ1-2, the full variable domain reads NAGVMQNPRHLVRRRGQEARLRCSPMKGHSHVYWYRQLPEEGLKFMVYLQKENIIDESGMPKERFSAEFPKEGPSILRIQQVVRGDSAAYFCASSPPGASPGGYTFGSGTRLTVV.

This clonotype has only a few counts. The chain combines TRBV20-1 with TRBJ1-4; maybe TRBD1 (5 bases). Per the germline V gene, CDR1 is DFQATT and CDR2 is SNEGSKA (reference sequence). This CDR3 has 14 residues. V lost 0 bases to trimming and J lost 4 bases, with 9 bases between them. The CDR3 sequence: CSARDGGGNEKLFF. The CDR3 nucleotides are TGCAGTGCTAGAGATGGGGGTGGTAATGAAAAACTGTTTTTT.

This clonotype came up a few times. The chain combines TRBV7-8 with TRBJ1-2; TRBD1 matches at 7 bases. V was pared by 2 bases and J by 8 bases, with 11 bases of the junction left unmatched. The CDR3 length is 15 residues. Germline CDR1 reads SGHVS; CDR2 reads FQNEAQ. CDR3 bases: TGTGCCAGCAGCTTATACCAAGGGGGCCGAAAAGGCTACACCTTC. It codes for CASSLYQGGRKGYTF.

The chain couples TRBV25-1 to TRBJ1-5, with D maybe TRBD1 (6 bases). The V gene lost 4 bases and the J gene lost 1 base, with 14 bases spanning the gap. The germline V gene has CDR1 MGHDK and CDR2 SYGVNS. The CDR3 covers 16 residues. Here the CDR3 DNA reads TGTGCCAGCAGTGCTTCCGGGACATGGAGCAATCAGCCCCAGCATTTT. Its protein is CASSASGTWSNQPQHF.

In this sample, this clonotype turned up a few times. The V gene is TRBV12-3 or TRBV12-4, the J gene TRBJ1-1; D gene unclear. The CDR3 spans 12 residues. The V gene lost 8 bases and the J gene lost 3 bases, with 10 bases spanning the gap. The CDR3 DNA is TGTGCCAGCGGTACAAGACACACTGAAGCTTTCTTT. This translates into CASGTRHTEAFF.